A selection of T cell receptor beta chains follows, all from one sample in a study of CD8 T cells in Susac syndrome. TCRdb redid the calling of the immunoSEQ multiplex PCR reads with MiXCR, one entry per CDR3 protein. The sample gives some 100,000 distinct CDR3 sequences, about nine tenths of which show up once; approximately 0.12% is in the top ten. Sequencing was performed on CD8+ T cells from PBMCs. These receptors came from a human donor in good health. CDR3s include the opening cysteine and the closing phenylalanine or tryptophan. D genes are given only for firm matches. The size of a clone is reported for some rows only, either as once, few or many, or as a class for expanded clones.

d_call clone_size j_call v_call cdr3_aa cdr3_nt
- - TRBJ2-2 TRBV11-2 CASSLRATGELFF TGTGCCAGCAGCTTAAGGGCCACCGGGGAGCTGTTTTTT
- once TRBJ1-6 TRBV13 CASSLGTSIYNSPLHF TGTGCCAGCAGCTTAGGCACCAGCATTTATAATTCACCCCTCCACTTT
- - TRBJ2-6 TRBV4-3 CASSLDSGANVLTF TGCGCCAGCAGCCTGGACTCTGGGGCCAACGTCCTGACTTTC
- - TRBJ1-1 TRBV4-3 CASSQERFLNTEAFF TGCGCCAGCAGCCAAGAGCGGTTCTTGAACACTGAAGCTTTCTTT
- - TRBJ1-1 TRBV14 CASSLGGTMNTEAFF TGTGCCAGCAGCTTGGGGGGAACCATGAACACTGAAGCTTTCTTT
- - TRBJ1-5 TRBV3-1 CASSQDLRQNPQPQHF TGTGCCAGCAGCCAAGATCTGCGTCAAAACCCTCAGCCCCAGCATTTT
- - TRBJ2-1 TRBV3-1 CASSQAISHEQFF TGTGCCAGCAGCCAAGCTATATCTCATGAGCAGTTCTTC
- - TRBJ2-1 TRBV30 CAWNGFYNEQFF TGTGCCTGGAACGGGTTCTACAATGAGCAGTTCTTC
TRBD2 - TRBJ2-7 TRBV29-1 CSVRSGTSGTSYEQYF TGCAGCGTGCGGTCCGGGACTAGCGGCACCTCCTACGAGCAGTACTTC
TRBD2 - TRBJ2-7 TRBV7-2 CASSFGTSGGAGAYEQYF TGTGCCAGCAGCTTCGGGACTAGCGGGGGGGCAGGGGCCTACGAGCAGTACTTC
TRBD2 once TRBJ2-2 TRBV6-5 CASRIAGAAGELFF TGTGCCAGCAGAATAGCGGGCGCAGCCGGGGAGCTGTTTTTT
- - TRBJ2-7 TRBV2 CASSADWSSYEQYF TGTGCCAGCAGTGCTGATTGGAGTTCCTACGAGCAGTACTTC
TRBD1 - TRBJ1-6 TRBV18 CASSPNGQGMGSPLHF TGTGCCAGCTCACCAAACGGACAGGGGATGGGATCACCCCTCCACTTT
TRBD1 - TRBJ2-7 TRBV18 CASSPDRGEQYF TGTGCCAGCTCACCTGACAGGGGCGAGCAGTACTTC
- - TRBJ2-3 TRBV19 CASRATAASTDTQYF TGTGCCAGTAGGGCGACAGCGGCTAGCACAGATACGCAGTATTTT
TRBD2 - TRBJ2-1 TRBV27 CASSSGLAGDNNEQFF TGTGCCAGCAGTTCCGGACTAGCGGGGGACAACAATGAGCAGTTCTTC
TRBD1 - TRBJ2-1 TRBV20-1 CSADRTGSSYNEQFF TGCAGTGCTGATCGGACAGGGAGCTCCTACAATGAGCAGTTCTTC
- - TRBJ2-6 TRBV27 CASSPSWSSLSGANVLTF TGTGCCAGCAGCCCATCTTGGTCTTCCCTCTCTGGGGCCAACGTCCTGACTTTC
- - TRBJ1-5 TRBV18 CASSPGEGQPQHF TGTGCCAGCTCACCAGGGGAGGGACAGCCCCAGCATTTT
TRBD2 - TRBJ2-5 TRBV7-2 CASSLALAGAETQYF TGTGCCAGCAGCTTAGCGCTAGCGGGAGCGGAGACCCAGTACTTC
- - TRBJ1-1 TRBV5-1 CASSSHFPSTAMNTEAFF TGCGCCAGCAGCTCTCACTTCCCCTCGACAGCCATGAACACTGAAGCTTTCTTT
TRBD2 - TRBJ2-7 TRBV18 CASSPEAGGPYEQYF TGTGCCAGCTCACCCGAGGCGGGAGGGCCCTACGAGCAGTACTTC
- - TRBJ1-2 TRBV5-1 CASSLNGELGYTF TGCGCCAGCAGCTTGAACGGGGAATTGGGCTACACCTTC
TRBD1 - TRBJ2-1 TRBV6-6 CASSPDRERAYNEQFF TGTGCCAGCAGCCCAGACAGGGAACGAGCCTACAATGAGCAGTTCTTC
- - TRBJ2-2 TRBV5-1 CASSLARGTGELFF TGCGCCAGCAGCTTGGCACGGGGCACCGGGGAGCTGTTTTTT
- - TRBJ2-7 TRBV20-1 CSARNRGYYEQYF TGCAGTGCTAGGAACCGGGGGTATTACGAGCAGTACTTC
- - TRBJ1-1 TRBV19 CASSITGQILNTEAFF TGTGCCAGTAGTATTACCGGACAGATACTGAACACTGAAGCTTTCTTT
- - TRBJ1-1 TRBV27 CASSGGTAEAFF TGTGCCAGCAGTGGGGGGACCGCTGAAGCTTTCTTT
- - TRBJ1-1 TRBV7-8 CASSLRGLRVTEAFF TGTGCCAGCAGCTTGCGAGGCCTACGGGTCACTGAAGCTTTCTTT
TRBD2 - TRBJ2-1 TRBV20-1 CSATLGLAGANEQFF TGCAGTGCTACACTTGGACTAGCGGGAGCCAATGAGCAGTTCTTC
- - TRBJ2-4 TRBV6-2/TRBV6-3 CASNTGRTSKNIQYF TGTGCCAGCAATACAGGGCGAACGTCCAAAAACATTCAGTACTTC
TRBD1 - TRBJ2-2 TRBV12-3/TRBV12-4 CASSRGTGIGSKLFF TGTGCCAGCAGTCGTGGGACAGGCATCGGGTCAAAGCTGTTTTTT
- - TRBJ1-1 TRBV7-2 CASSMGRVGSTEAFF TGTGCCAGCAGCATGGGCAGGGTGGGGAGCACTGAAGCTTTCTTT
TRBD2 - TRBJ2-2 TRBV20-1 CSASPPSGVNTGELFF TGCAGTGCTAGTCCCCCTAGCGGGGTTAACACCGGGGAGCTGTTTTTT
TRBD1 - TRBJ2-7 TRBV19 CASSIAQGVNEQYF TGTGCCAGTAGTATAGCACAGGGGGTCAACGAGCAGTACTTC
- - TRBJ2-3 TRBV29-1 CSAGRITDTQYF TGCAGCGCTGGTAGGATCACAGATACGCAGTATTTT
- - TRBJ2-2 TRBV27 CASSPVVAGELFF TGTGCCAGCAGTCCCGTGGTCGCCGGGGAGCTGTTTTTT
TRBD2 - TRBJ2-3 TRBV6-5 CASSLAGGADTQYF TGTGCCAGCAGTCTAGCGGGAGGCGCAGATACGCAGTATTTT
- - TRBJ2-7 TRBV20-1 CSAGGTEGSYEQYF TGCAGTGCTGGCGGGACTGAGGGTTCCTACGAGCAGTACTTC
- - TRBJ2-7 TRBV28 CASSVGYVEQYF TGTGCCAGCAGCGTCGGATACGTCGAGCAGTACTTC
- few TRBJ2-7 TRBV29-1 CSVEDRAAGRPNEQYF TGCAGCGTTGAAGATCGGGCGGCCGGCCGTCCCAACGAGCAGTACTTC